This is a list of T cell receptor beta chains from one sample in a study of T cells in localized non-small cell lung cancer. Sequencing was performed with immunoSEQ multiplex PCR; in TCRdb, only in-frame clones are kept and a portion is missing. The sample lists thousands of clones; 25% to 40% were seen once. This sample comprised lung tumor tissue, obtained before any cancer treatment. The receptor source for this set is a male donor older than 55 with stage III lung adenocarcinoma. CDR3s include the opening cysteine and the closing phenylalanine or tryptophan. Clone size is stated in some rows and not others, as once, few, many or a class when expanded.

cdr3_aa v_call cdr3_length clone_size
CAWSEGGGYTF TRBV30 11 few
CASSQDFRNYGYTF TRBV14 14 .
CASSPNPYGANTEAFF TRBV18 16 .
CASSQDPATSGMYNEQFF TRBV4-1 18 few
CATSRDSGRSEQYF TRBV15 14 .
CASSPRDRGLSYEQYF TRBV6-8 16 few
CASSWGLAGVETQYF TRBV18 15 .
CASSEYPSGGTDTQYF TRBV25-1 16 .
CASSSGLPGGNEQFF TRBV5-1 15 .
CATRDGLAGGNEQFF TRBV15 15 .
CSVGAHRDGAGANVLTF TRBV29-1 17 few
CASSVEDTLNTEAFF TRBV9 15 few
CATSRGRLADTGELFF TRBV15 16 .
CASSLTGGSAVQYF TRBV7-1 14 few
CASSLRQGVTGELFF TRBV7-6 15 .
CASSPQGTGGETQYF TRBV18 15 .
CASSRDRIYGYTF TRBV6-8 13 few
CASSVEPRRARGSDTQYF TRBV9 18 .
CASSLTGAGEKLFF TRBV11-3 14 once
CASSVAPGAQGYEQYF TRBV9 16 medium-sized
CASSPRLAGGPNEQFF TRBV11-3 16 few
CASSTLGAVPYEQYF TRBV19 15 .